The clone carrying this T cell receptor beta chain was found many times. Its antigen is undetermined. J was trimmed by 7 bases and V by 4 bases; bases with no gene match: 10. The length of the CDR3 is 14 residues. In germline, CDR1 is SGHNT, CDR2 YYREEE (reference sequence). This entry belongs to a study of cytomegalovirus exposure and HLA in healthy donors. Points from the study as a whole: Researchers reported from a later analysis that most CMV-associated TCR beta chains appeared HLA-restricted.

The PCR used 60 Vbeta and 13 Jbeta primers. Only in-frame clones appear in the TCRdb table, and some are missing; sequencing was by immunoSEQ multiplex PCR. The table records around 110,000 clones, 55% to 65% of them present only once. The V and J genes are TRBV5-4 and TRBJ1-1; 7 bases fit TRBD1. The sequence derives from a woman aged 40 to 50 in good health and CMV-seropositive. The sample was PBMCs. CDR3 coding DNA: TGTGCCAGCAGCACGCCGGGACAGTCCATTGAAGCTTTCTTT. Its protein is CASSTPGQSIEAFF.